This TCR beta chain was recorded in a study of shared clonotypes between healthy human individuals. With respect to this clone: Its antigen is currently unknown. The sample carries other DNA sequences with the same CDR3.

TCRdb keeps only in-frame clones here, not all; method: immunoSEQ multiplex PCR. The sample has approximately 600,000 clones; roughly 95% are singletons. The V end was cut by 0 bases, the J end by 2 bases, with 8 bases between. Germline CDR1 and CDR2: MNHEY and SMNVEV (reference sequence). The CDR3 loop spans 14 amino acids. Study findings and constraints: Estimated richness values were generally larger in naive subsets than in memory subsets. The researchers took only blood, and tissue repertoires probably look different. Rarefaction showed that sequencing of sorted subsets was incomplete (despite large depth).

CD8 cells regarded as naive lacked CD45RO, were positively chosen for CCR7, and omitted terminally differentiated effector memory CD45RA+ cells. This sequence was found in a woman aged 25 to 39 in good health. The sample consisted of naive CD8+ T cells sorted from blood. This chain joins TRBV27 and TRBJ2-7; the D call may be TRBD1 or TRBD2 (6 bases each). CDR3 nucleotides: TGTGCCAGCAGTTTATCCGGGGGCCCCTACGAGCAGTACTTC. Encoded protein: CASSLSGGPYEQYF.